This TCR beta chain was sequenced during a study of shared clonotypes between healthy human individuals. Germline values: CDR1 SGHNT, CDR2 YYREEE (reference sequence). The V and J ends lost 0 bases and 5 bases, in that order; junction bases with no gene match: 5. The CDR3 is made up of 15 amino acids. Produced via immunoSEQ multiplex PCR; TCRdb's table is partial and in-frame only. Among roughly 2,300,000 clones listed, 92% were seen once. Sequenced material: naive CD4+ T cells from PBMCs. Subset: CD45RA+ positively selected. The rearrangement joins TRBV5-4 to TRBJ2-5, with 9 bases fitting TRBD2. The sequence came from a man aged 18 to 29 in good health. Some clones in this sample may be carry-over from other donors' samples. The CDR3 coding sequence is TGTGCCAGCAGCTTGGTTAGCGGGAGTGCGGAGACCCAGTACTTC. Its protein is CASSLVSGSAETQYF.